This is a list of T cell receptor beta chains from one sample in a study of blood T cell repertoires in COVID-19. Clones were read by immunoSEQ multiplex PCR, and TCRdb kept only the in-frame ones, dropping some. The top ten hold under 3.5% of the sample, which has roughly 310,000 clones, roughly nine tenths seen once. The sample was peripheral blood. Receptor source: a woman aged 30 to 39 with COVID-19, enrolled during active disease. CDR3s include the opening cysteine and the closing phenylalanine or tryptophan. D genes are given only for firm matches. A row's size may be missing; if present it is once, few, many or a size class.

clone_size	v_call	j_call	cdr3_length	d_call	cdr3_aa	cdr3_nt
.	TRBV19	TRBJ2-2	16	.	CASSFSRVRITGELFF	TGTGCCAGTAGTTTCAGCAGGGTTAGAATTACCGGGGAGCTGTTTTTT
.	TRBV28	TRBJ1-2	14	.	CASSLLAANYGYTF	TGTGCCAGCAGTTTACTAGCAGCCAACTATGGCTACACCTTC
.	TRBV5-6	TRBJ2-1	17	TRBD2	CASSLSYGLAEYNEQFF	TGTGCCAGCAGCTTGTCTTATGGGCTAGCGGAGTACAATGAGCAGTTCTTC
.	TRBV19	TRBJ1-1	12	.	CATYTENTEAFF	TGTGCCACCTATACAGAGAACACTGAAGCTTTCTTT
few	TRBV7-9	TRBJ2-1	16	TRBD2	CASSSTGLAPRNEQFF	TGTGCCAGCAGCTCGACAGGACTAGCGCCCCGCAATGAGCAGTTCTTC
.	TRBV29-1	TRBJ2-7	11	.	CSTTGNYEQYF	TGCAGCACTACAGGGAACTACGAGCAGTACTTC
.	TRBV6-4	TRBJ1-1	15	TRBD1	CASAETGGIYTEAFF	TGTGCCAGCGCAGAGACAGGGGGGATTTACACTGAAGCTTTCTTT
.	TRBV19	TRBJ1-1	13	TRBD1	CASSSQGYTEAFF	TGTGCCAGTAGTTCACAGGGGTACACTGAAGCTTTCTTT
.	TRBV21-1	TRBJ2-3	20	.	CASSRKRSSGRSKNTDTQYF	TGTGCCAGCAGCCGGAAGAGGTCTAGCGGGAGGTCGAAGAACACAGATACGCAGTATTTT
many	TRBV2	TRBJ2-1	14	.	CASSRTPDHNEQFF	TGTGCCAGCAGCCGGACTCCCGACCACAATGAGCAGTTCTTC
.	TRBV7-9	TRBJ1-6	15	TRBD1	CASSPTGRNNSPLHF	TGTGCCAGCAGCCCGACAGGGAGAAATAATTCACCCCTCCACTTT
.	TRBV6-2/TRBV6-3	TRBJ2-1	21	TRBD2	CASSYSMASGGQPQPYNEQFF	TGTGCCAGCAGTTACTCGATGGCTAGCGGGGGACAGCCCCAGCCCTACAATGAGCAGTTCTTC
.	TRBV5-6	TRBJ1-4	13	.	CASSSDSDEKLFF	TGTGCCAGCAGCTCGGACAGTGATGAAAAACTGTTTTTT
.	TRBV4-1	TRBJ1-1	14	.	CASSQGLERTEAFF	TGCGCCAGCAGCCAAGGCTTGGAGAGGACTGAAGCTTTCTTT
.	TRBV30	TRBJ2-3	16	TRBD2	CAWSADPSGRGDTQYF	TGTGCCTGGAGTGCCGACCCTAGCGGGAGGGGAGATACGCAGTATTTT
.	TRBV19	TRBJ2-7	13	.	CASSRRESYEQYF	TGTGCCAGTAGTAGACGGGAGTCTTACGAGCAGTACTTC
.	TRBV11-2	TRBJ2-7	15	TRBD2	CASSPRLAGAYEQYF	TGTGCCAGCAGCCCTCGGCTAGCGGGAGCCTACGAGCAGTACTTC
.	TRBV25-1	TRBJ2-6	17	TRBD1	CASSAAGGRSGANVLTF	TGTGCCAGCAGTGCCGCAGGGGGCCGCTCTGGGGCCAACGTCCTGACTTTC
.	TRBV19	TRBJ1-2	15	TRBD1	CASSTWTGVNYGYTF	TGTGCCAGTAGTACTTGGACAGGGGTTAACTATGGCTACACCTTC
.	TRBV19	TRBJ1-6	19	TRBD1	CASSIEGGQGSSYNSPLHF	TGTGCCAGTAGTATAGAGGGAGGACAGGGATCCTCCTATAATTCACCCCTCCACTTT
.	TRBV24-1	TRBJ2-2	16	TRBD1	CATSDGTGGFSGELFF	TGTGCCACCAGTGATGGGACAGGGGGCTTTTCAGGGGAGCTGTTTTTT
.	TRBV29-1	TRBJ2-7	18	TRBD2	CSVSPQASGRILSYEQYF	TGCAGCGTTTCCCCCCAGGCTAGCGGGAGGATCCTATCCTACGAGCAGTACTTC
.	TRBV30	TRBJ2-2	16	TRBD2	CAWSLHLAGVPGELFF	TGTGCCTGGAGTCTCCACCTAGCGGGAGTACCCGGGGAGCTGTTTTTT
once	TRBV6-2/TRBV6-3	TRBJ1-5	17	.	CASSYTGDFPSIGPQHF	TGTGCCAGCAGTTACACGGGGGACTTCCCGTCCATCGGGCCCCAGCATTTT
.	TRBV7-9	TRBJ2-7	17	TRBD1	CASSPGTGGLGSYEQYF	TGTGCCAGCAGCCCCGGGACAGGGGGCCTGGGCTCCTACGAGCAGTACTTC
once	TRBV2	TRBJ2-5	16	TRBD1	CAKQARTGFNLETQYF	TGTGCCAAACAAGCGCGGACAGGTTTCAACCTAGAGACCCAGTACTTC
.	TRBV12-5	TRBJ1-1	16	.	CASGSYWTAMNTEAFF	TGTGCTAGTGGTTCTTATTGGACAGCAATGAACACTGAAGCTTTCTTT
.	TRBV5-1	TRBJ2-6	16	.	CASSLDKSAGANVLTF	TGCGCCAGCAGCTTGGACAAATCTGCCGGGGCCAACGTCCTGACTTTC
.	TRBV7-9	TRBJ1-2	15	.	CAVSSGRGTFYGYTF	TGTGCCGTTTCCTCTGGGCGGGGAACGTTCTATGGCTACACCTTC
.	TRBV15	TRBJ2-2	18	TRBD2	CATSRVYLAGVVTGELFF	TGTGCCACCAGCAGAGTCTACCTAGCGGGGGTTGTGACCGGGGAGCTGTTTTTT
.	TRBV11-2	TRBJ1-4	15	TRBD1	CASSLKGAEREKLFF	TGTGCCAGCAGCTTAAAGGGGGCGGAACGCGAAAAACTGTTTTTT
.	TRBV19	TRBJ2-1	12	.	CASRKEGYEQFF	TGTGCCAGTAGGAAGGAGGGATATGAGCAGTTCTTC
.	TRBV5-4	TRBJ2-5	16	TRBD2	CASSRGLAGPQETQYF	TGTGCCAGCAGCCGGGGACTAGCGGGTCCCCAAGAGACCCAGTACTTC
.	TRBV2	TRBJ1-2	15	TRBD1	CASSTDRVANYGYTF	TGTGCCAGCAGCACCGACAGGGTAGCTAACTATGGCTACACCTTC
.	TRBV3-1/TRBV3-2	TRBJ2-2	13	.	CASSPPGPGELFF	TGTGCCAGCAGCCCTCCAGGCCCCGGGGAGCTGTTTTTT
once	TRBV18	TRBJ2-5	13	TRBD2	CASSESGKETQYF	TGTGCCAGCTCAGAAAGCGGGAAAGAGACCCAGTACTTC
.	TRBV18	TRBJ1-5	13	.	CASSPTGYQPQHF	TGTGCCAGCTCACCAACAGGGTATCAGCCCCAGCATTTT
.	TRBV3-1/TRBV3-2	TRBJ2-7	16	TRBD2	CASSEGIRDYYYEQYF	TGTGCCAGCAGCGAAGGGATCCGGGACTACTACTACGAGCAGTACTTC
.	TRBV10-3	TRBJ2-1	17	.	CAIRERSDLSSYNEQFF	TGTGCCATCAGAGAGAGAAGTGATTTGAGCTCCTACAATGAGCAGTTCTTC